The rows below give T cell receptor beta chains drawn from one sample of a study of post-analysis software for immune sequencing data. A single record per CDR3 protein comes from TCRdb applying MiXCR to the PCR reads. Of about 810,000 distinct CDR3 sequences listed, roughly half are singletons. Material: blood. The receptors originated from a girl aged 5-17 years with multiple sclerosis. Each CDR3 is given with its conserved first and last residue. The order of the fields is CDR3 length, clone size, J gene, V gene, D gene, CDR3 protein, CDR3 DNA. D genes are given only for firm matches. Clone size is not always given. Where it is, it says once, few, many or a class for expanded clones.

CDR3 length: 15; clone size: NA; J gene: TRBJ2-4; V gene: TRBV12-3/TRBV12-4; D gene: TRBD2; CDR3 protein: CASRLAGGRKGIQYF; CDR3 DNA: TGTGCCTCGCGGCTAGCGGGAGGGAGAAAAGGCATTCAGTACTTC
CDR3 length: 16; clone size: NA; J gene: TRBJ2-1; V gene: TRBV14; D gene: TRBD2; CDR3 protein: CASSQWGLAGSNEQFF; CDR3 DNA: TGTGCCAGCAGCCAGTGGGGACTAGCGGGAAGCAATGAGCAGTTCTTC
CDR3 length: 17; clone size: NA; J gene: TRBJ2-7; V gene: TRBV7-9; D gene: TRBD1; CDR3 protein: CASSQRAGQGSSYEQYF; CDR3 DNA: TGTGCCAGCAGCCAACGAGCTGGACAGGGGAGCTCCTACGAGCAGTACTTC
CDR3 length: 17; clone size: NA; J gene: TRBJ1-4; V gene: TRBV21-1; D gene: NA; CDR3 protein: CASSKKGTGKRNEKLFF; CDR3 DNA: TGTGCCAGCAGCAAAAAGGGGACAGGGAAGAGGAATGAAAAACTGTTTTTT
CDR3 length: 15; clone size: NA; J gene: TRBJ2-1; V gene: TRBV7-2; D gene: NA; CDR3 protein: CASSRLRGSGNEQFF; CDR3 DNA: TGTGCCAGCAGCCGCCTCCGGGGTAGCGGCAATGAGCAGTTCTTC
CDR3 length: 16; clone size: NA; J gene: TRBJ2-1; V gene: TRBV7-9; D gene: NA; CDR3 protein: CASSPLGPGRPNEQFF; CDR3 DNA: TGTGCCAGCAGCCCCTTGGGGCCAGGTAGGCCGAATGAGCAGTTCTTC
CDR3 length: 13; clone size: NA; J gene: TRBJ1-2; V gene: TRBV29-1; D gene: TRBD1; CDR3 protein: CSVSPTGVHGYTF; CDR3 DNA: TGCAGCGTTTCCCCCACAGGGGTCCATGGCTACACCTTC
CDR3 length: 14; clone size: few; J gene: TRBJ2-5; V gene: TRBV10-3; D gene: NA; CDR3 protein: CAISDPGQKETQYF; CDR3 DNA: TGTGCCATCAGTGACCCGGGACAAAAAGAGACCCAGTACTTC
CDR3 length: 12; clone size: NA; J gene: TRBJ2-1; V gene: TRBV7-9; D gene: NA; CDR3 protein: CASSLSPLEQFF; CDR3 DNA: TGTGCCAGCAGCTTAAGCCCTCTTGAGCAGTTCTTC
CDR3 length: 12; clone size: NA; J gene: TRBJ2-7; V gene: TRBV29-1; D gene: NA; CDR3 protein: CSVSGKGYEQYF; CDR3 DNA: TGCAGCGTGTCGGGTAAAGGGTACGAGCAGTACTTC
CDR3 length: 13; clone size: NA; J gene: TRBJ2-5; V gene: TRBV7-9; D gene: NA; CDR3 protein: CASSRDSRETQYF; CDR3 DNA: TGTGCCAGCAGCCGGGACTCAAGGGAGACCCAGTACTTC
CDR3 length: 16; clone size: NA; J gene: TRBJ2-1; V gene: TRBV5-1; D gene: NA; CDR3 protein: CASSLSGAVPSGEQFF; CDR3 DNA: TGCGCCAGCAGCTTGTCAGGAGCGGTCCCCAGCGGCGAGCAGTTCTTC
CDR3 length: 14; clone size: few; J gene: TRBJ1-1; V gene: TRBV25-1; D gene: NA; CDR3 protein: CASSEIGGRTEAFF; CDR3 DNA: TGTGCCAGCAGTGAAATTGGGGGGCGGACTGAAGCTTTCTTT
CDR3 length: 16; clone size: NA; J gene: TRBJ2-1; V gene: TRBV14; D gene: TRBD2; CDR3 protein: CASSLLTGGPSNEQFF; CDR3 DNA: TGTGCCAGCAGCCTTTTGACGGGAGGGCCGAGTAATGAGCAGTTCTTC
CDR3 length: 15; clone size: few; J gene: TRBJ2-1; V gene: TRBV24-1; D gene: TRBD2; CDR3 protein: CATSKTSGACNEQFF; CDR3 DNA: TGTGCCACCAGTAAAACTAGCGGGGCCTGCAATGAGCAGTTCTTC
CDR3 length: 12; clone size: NA; J gene: TRBJ1-1; V gene: TRBV6-5; D gene: NA; CDR3 protein: CASSYNGGEAFF; CDR3 DNA: TGTGCCAGCAGTTACAACGGGGGTGAAGCTTTCTTT
CDR3 length: 13; clone size: NA; J gene: TRBJ2-3; V gene: TRBV7-9; D gene: NA; CDR3 protein: CASTVLGPDTQYF; CDR3 DNA: TGTGCCAGCACGGTTCTCGGCCCAGATACGCAGTATTTT
CDR3 length: 13; clone size: NA; J gene: TRBJ1-2; V gene: TRBV29-1; D gene: NA; CDR3 protein: CSVASRGVSGYTF; CDR3 DNA: TGCAGCGTTGCCAGTCGGGGGGTATCGGGCTACACCTTC
CDR3 length: 16; clone size: NA; J gene: TRBJ2-1; V gene: TRBV5-6; D gene: TRBD1; CDR3 protein: CASSLTVGQGYNEQFF; CDR3 DNA: TGTGCCAGCAGCTTGACGGTTGGACAGGGATACAATGAGCAGTTCTTC
CDR3 length: 16; clone size: once; J gene: TRBJ1-2; V gene: TRBV7-3; D gene: TRBD1; CDR3 protein: CASSLSTGQGTYGYTF; CDR3 DNA: TGTGCCAGCAGCCTTTCCACGGGACAGGGAACCTATGGCTACACCTTC
CDR3 length: 13; clone size: few; J gene: TRBJ2-7; V gene: TRBV7-6; D gene: TRBD1; CDR3 protein: CASSAGTGDEQYF; CDR3 DNA: TGTGCCAGCAGCGCCGGGACAGGGGACGAGCAGTACTTC
CDR3 length: 14; clone size: NA; J gene: TRBJ2-7; V gene: TRBV20-1; D gene: NA; CDR3 protein: CSARVVHRVGEQYF; CDR3 DNA: TGCAGTGCTAGAGTCGTGCACAGGGTTGGCGAGCAGTACTTC
CDR3 length: 13; clone size: NA; J gene: TRBJ1-1; V gene: TRBV29-1; D gene: NA; CDR3 protein: CSVEEQRGREAFF; CDR3 DNA: TGCAGCGTTGAAGAACAGAGGGGACGTGAAGCTTTCTTT
CDR3 length: 15; clone size: few; J gene: TRBJ2-7; V gene: TRBV13; D gene: NA; CDR3 protein: CASSLGDRESGEQYF; CDR3 DNA: TGTGCCAGCAGCTTAGGCGATCGGGAGAGCGGCGAGCAGTACTTC
CDR3 length: 16; clone size: NA; J gene: TRBJ2-6; V gene: TRBV4-1; D gene: NA; CDR3 protein: CASSPLWGSGANVLTF; CDR3 DNA: TGCGCCAGCAGCCCCCTTTGGGGGTCTGGGGCCAACGTCCTGACTTTC
CDR3 length: 14; clone size: NA; J gene: TRBJ2-7; V gene: TRBV20-1; D gene: NA; CDR3 protein: CSARLLTGSNEQYF; CDR3 DNA: TGCAGTGCTAGACTCCTAACAGGGAGCAACGAGCAGTACTTC
CDR3 length: 14; clone size: once; J gene: TRBJ2-1; V gene: TRBV7-2; D gene: TRBD2; CDR3 protein: CVSSYLGLANEQFF; CDR3 DNA: TGTGTCAGCAGCTACCTTGGACTAGCCAATGAGCAGTTCTTC